This entry describes one TCR beta chain. Its antigen is unidentified. This record belongs to a study of shared clonotypes between healthy human individuals. Study information: Sampling drew on donors who were a couple of women and three men aged 18 to 49.

This CDR3 is 15 amino acids long. Germline values: CDR1 WSHSY, CDR2 SAAADI. The junction had 5 bases not matched to a gene; V was cut back by 4 bases and J by 4 bases. TCRdb keeps only in-frame clones here, not all; method: immunoSEQ multiplex PCR. Found here are about 2.4 million clones, around nine tenths of them singletons; the top ten hold roughly 0.14%. Overall study results and limits: The study generally estimated greater richness for naive than memory subsets. Clonotypes not shared had lower generation probabilities than those common to all four donors.

CD4+ cells yielded CD45RA+ naive and CD45RA-negative memory subsets. The V call is TRBV10-2, the J call TRBJ2-7, with TRBD2 matching over 12 bases. The specimen sequenced was naive CD4+ T cells sorted from blood. The subset here: CD45RA+ positively selected. The sequence came from a man aged 18 to 30 in good health. The CDR3 DNA reads TGCGCCAGCAGTGTGAGACTAGCGGGGGCTTACGAGCAGTACTTC. It specifies CASSVRLAGAYEQYF.